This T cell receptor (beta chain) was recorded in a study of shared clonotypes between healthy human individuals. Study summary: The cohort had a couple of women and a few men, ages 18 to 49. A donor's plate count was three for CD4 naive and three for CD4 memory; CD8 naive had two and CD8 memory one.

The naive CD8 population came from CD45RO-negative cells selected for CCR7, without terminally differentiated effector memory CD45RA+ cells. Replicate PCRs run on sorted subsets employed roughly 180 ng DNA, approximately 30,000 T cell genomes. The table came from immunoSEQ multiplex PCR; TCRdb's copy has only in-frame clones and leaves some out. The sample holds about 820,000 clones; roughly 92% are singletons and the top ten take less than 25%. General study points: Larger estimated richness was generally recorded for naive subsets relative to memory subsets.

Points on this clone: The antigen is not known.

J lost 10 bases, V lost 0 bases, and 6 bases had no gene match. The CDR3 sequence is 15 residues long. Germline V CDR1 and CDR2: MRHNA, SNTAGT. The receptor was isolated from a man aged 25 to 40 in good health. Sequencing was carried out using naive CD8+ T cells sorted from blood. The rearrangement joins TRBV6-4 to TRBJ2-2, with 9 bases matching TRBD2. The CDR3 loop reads CASSDSTSGYEELFF. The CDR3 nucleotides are TGTGCCAGCAGTGACTCTACTAGCGGGTACGAGGAGCTGTTTTTT.